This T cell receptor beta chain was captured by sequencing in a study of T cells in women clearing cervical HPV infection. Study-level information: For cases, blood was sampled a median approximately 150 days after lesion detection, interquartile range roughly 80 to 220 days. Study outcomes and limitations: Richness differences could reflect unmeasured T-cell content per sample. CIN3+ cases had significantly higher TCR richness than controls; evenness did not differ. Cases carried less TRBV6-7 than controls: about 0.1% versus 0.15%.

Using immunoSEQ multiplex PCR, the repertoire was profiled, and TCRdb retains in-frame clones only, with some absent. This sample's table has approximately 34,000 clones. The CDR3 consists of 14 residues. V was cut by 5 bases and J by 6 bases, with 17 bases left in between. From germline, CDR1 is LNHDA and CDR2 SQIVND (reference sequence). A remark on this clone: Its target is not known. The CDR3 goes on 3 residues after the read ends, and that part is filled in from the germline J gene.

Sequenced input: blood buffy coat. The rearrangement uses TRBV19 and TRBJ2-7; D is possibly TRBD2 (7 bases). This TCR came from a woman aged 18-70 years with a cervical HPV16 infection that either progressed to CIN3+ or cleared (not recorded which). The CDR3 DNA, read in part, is TGTGCCAGTAGTTCAGAGGGGGGGGCCCGCGAG. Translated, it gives CASSSEGGARE. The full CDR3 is CASSSEGGAREQYF.